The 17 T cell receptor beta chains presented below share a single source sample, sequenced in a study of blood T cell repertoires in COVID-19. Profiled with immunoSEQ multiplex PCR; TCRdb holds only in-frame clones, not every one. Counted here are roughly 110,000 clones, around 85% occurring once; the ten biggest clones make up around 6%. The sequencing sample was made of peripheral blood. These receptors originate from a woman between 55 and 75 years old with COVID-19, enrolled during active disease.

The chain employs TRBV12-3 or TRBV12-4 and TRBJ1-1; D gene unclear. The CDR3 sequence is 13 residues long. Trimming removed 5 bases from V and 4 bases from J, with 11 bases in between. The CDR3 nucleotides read TGTGCCAGCAGTCACTCTACCCGCACTGAAGCTTTCTTT. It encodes CASSHSTRTEAFF.

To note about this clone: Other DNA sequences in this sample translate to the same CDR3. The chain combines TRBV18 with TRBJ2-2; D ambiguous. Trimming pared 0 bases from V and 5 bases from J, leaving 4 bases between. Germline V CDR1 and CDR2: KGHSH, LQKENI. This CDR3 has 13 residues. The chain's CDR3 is CASSPPRTGELFF. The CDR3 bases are TGTGCCAGCTCACCACCGAGGACCGGGGAGCTGTTTTTT.

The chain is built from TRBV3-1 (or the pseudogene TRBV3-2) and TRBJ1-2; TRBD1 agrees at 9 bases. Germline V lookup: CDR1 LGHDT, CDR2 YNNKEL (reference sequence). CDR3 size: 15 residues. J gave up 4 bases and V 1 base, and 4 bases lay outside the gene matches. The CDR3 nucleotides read TGTGCCAGCAGCCAAGGACAGGGGGTCGTCTATGGCTACACCTTC. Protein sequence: CASSQGQGVVYGYTF.

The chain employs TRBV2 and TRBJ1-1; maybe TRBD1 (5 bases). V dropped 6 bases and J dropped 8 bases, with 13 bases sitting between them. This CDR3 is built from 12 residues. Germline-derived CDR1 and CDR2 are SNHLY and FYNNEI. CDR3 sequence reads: CASREHRTEAFF. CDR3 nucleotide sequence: TGTGCCAGCAGAGAACACAGGACCGAAGCTTTCTTT.

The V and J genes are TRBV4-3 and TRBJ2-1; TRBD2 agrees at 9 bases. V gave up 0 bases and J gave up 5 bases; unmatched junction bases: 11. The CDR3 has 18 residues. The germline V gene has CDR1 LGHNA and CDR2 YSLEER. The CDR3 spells CASSQDLIGRGGHNEQFF. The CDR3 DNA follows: TGCGCCAGCAGCCAAGACTTAATCGGGCGGGGGGGTCACAATGAGCAGTTCTTC.

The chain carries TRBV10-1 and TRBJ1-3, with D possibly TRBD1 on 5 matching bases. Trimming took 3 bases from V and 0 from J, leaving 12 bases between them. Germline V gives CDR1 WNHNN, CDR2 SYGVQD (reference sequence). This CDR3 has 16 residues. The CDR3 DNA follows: TGCGCCAGCAGTGATCCCGGACAAAGCTCTGGAAACACCATATATTTT. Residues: CASSDPGQSSGNTIYF.

The CDR3 spells CASSAGGDRGRQPQHF. As DNA, the CDR3 is TGTGCCAGCAGTGCGGGTGGGGACAGGGGGCGACAGCCCCAGCATTTT. The V and J genes are TRBV2 and TRBJ1-5, with 12 bases fitting TRBD1. The CDR3 loop spans 16 amino acids. Germline V gene data show CDR1 as SNHLY and CDR2 as FYNNEI. The trim removed 4 bases at V and 7 bases at J, leaving 8 bases unmatched.

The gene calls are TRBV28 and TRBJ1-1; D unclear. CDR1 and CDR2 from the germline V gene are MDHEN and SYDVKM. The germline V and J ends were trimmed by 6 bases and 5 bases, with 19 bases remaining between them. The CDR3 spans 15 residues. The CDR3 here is CASRPPGQSGTEAFF. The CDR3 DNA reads TGTGCCAGCAGACCCCCCGGCCAGTCGGGAACTGAAGCTTTCTTT.

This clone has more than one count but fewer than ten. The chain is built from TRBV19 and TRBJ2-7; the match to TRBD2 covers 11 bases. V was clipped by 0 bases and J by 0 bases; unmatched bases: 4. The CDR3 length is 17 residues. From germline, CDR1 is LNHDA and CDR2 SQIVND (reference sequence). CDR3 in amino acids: CASSIEATSGISYEQYF. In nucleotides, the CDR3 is TGTGCCAGTAGTATAGAGGCGACTAGCGGGATCTCCTACGAGCAGTACTTC.

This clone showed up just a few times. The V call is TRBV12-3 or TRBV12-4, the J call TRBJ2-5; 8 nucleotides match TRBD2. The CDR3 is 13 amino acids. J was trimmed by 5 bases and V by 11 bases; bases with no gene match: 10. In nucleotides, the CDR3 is TGTGCCGTCGGGGGGGGAACGGAGGAGACCCAGTACTTC. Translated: CAVGGGTEETQYF.

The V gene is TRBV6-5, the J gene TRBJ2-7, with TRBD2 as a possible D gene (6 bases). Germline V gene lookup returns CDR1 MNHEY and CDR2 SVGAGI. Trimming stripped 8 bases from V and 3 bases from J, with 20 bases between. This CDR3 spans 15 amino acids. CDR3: CASGSGYGGGYEQYF. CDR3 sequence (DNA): TGTGCCAGCGGTTCTGGCTACGGGGGAGGCTACGAGCAGTACTTC.

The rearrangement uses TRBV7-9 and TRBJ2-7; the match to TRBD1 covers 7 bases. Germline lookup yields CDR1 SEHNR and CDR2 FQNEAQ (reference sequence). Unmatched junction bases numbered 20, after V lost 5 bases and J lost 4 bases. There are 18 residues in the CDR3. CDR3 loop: CASSDLVLRPRQGYEQYF. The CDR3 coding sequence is TGTGCCAGCAGCGATTTGGTTTTAAGACCCCGACAGGGATACGAGCAGTACTTC. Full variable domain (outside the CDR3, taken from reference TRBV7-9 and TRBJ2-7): DTGVSQNPRHKITKRGQNVTFRCDPISEHNRLYWYRQTLGQGPEFLTYFQNEAQLEKSRLLSDRFSAERPKGSFSTLEIQRTEQGDSAMYLCASSDLVLRPRQGYEQYFGPGTRLTVT.

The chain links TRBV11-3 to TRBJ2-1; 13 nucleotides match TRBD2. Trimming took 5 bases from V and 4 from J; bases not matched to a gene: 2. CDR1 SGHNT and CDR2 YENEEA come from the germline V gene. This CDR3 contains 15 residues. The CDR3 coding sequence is TGTGCCAGCAGCAAACTAGCGGGGGGGTACAATGAGCAGTTCTTC. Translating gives CASSKLAGGYNEQFF.

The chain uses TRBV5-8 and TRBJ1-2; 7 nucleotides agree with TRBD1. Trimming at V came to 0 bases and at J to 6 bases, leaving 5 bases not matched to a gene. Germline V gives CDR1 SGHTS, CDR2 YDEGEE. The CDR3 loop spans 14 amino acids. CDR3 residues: CASSLDRGLNGYTF. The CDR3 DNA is TGTGCCAGCAGCTTGGATAGGGGGCTCAATGGCTACACCTTC.

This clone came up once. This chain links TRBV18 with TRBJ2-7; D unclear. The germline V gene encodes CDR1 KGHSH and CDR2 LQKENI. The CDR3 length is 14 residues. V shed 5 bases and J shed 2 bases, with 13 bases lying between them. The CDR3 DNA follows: TGTGCCAGCTCATCTCCTAGTCAAACCTACGAGCAGTACTTC. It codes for CASSSPSQTYEQYF.

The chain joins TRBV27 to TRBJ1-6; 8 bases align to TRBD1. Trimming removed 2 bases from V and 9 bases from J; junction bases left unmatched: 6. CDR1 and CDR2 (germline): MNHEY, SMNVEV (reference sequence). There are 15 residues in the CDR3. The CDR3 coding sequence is TGTGCCAGCAGTTTACAACAGGGGGTAGTTTCACCCCTCCACTTT. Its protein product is CASSLQQGVVSPLHF.

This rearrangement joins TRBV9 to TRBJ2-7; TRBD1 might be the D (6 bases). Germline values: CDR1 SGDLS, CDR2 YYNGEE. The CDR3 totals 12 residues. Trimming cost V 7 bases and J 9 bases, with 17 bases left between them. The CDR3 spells CASGSETRGQYF. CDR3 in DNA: TGTGCCAGCGGTAGCGAGACCAGGGGGCAGTACTTC.